This T cell receptor (beta chain) was identified during a study of T cells in Graves' hyperthyroidism and ophthalmopathy. Study in general: Blood from the periphery was taken at initial diagnosis, before any treatment.

The V gene's germline CDR1 is GTSNPN and CDR2 SVGIG (reference sequence). The CDR3 spans 13 residues. Amplified regions were TCR beta CDR3 sequences from RNA transcripts. When the TCR CDR3 underwent first-round RT-PCR, the HTBI primer set was used. A single record per CDR3 protein comes from TCRdb applying MiXCR to the multiplex PCR reads. The sample lists 380,000 or so distinct CDR3 sequences; more than 11% were seen once. General study findings and limits: The blood repertoire included most of the expanded thyroid clonotypes above 0.001. A model of 13 V-J pairs discriminated ophthalmopathy from stable hyperthyroidism. Median prediction lead before ophthalmopathy onset was 5 to 7 months with the model.

With regard to this clonotype: Its target is unknown. A junction end diverges from the germline sequence, so it may reflect a read error.

The TCR sequence derives from a woman in her 30s with Graves' hyperthyroidism. Sequencing used blood. The V and J genes are TRBV30 and TRBJ1-4; D remains ambiguous. CDR3 nucleotides: TGTGCCTGGGGTGTACAAGTAGAAGAAAAACTGTTTTTT. It is translated as CAWGVQVEEKLFF.